A selection of T cell receptor beta chains follows, all from one sample in a study of control samples from healthy donors and cancer patients. Only in-frame clones appear in the TCRdb table, and some are missing; sequencing was by immunoSEQ multiplex PCR. The sample holds 170,000 or so clones, approximately 90% seen once. Sequences were obtained from blood. The source is a young man in good health. CDR3s include the opening cysteine and the closing phenylalanine or tryptophan. A D gene is named only where the DNA matches it firmly. A row's size may be missing; if present it is once, few, many or a size class.

>-|TRBV4-3|TRBD1|TRBJ1-1
CASSQVTGGWAEAFF
TGCGCCAGCAGCCAAGTTACAGGGGGTTGGGCTGAAGCTTTCTTT
>-|TRBV6-4|-|TRBJ2-3
CASNGTLSTDTQYF
TGTGCCAGCAACGGGACACTTAGCACAGATACGCAGTATTTT
>-|TRBV6-5|TRBD1|TRBJ2-7
CAGSYSSGRGKYEQYF
TGTGCCGGCAGTTATTCCAGCGGCAGGGGGAAGTACGAGCAGTACTTC
>once|TRBV5-6|-|TRBJ2-1
CASSLGSSAYSYNEQFF
TGTGCCAGCAGCTTGGGGTCTAGCGCATACTCCTACAATGAGCAGTTCTTC
>-|TRBV27|-|TRBJ1-2
CASSLEGSGYTF
TGTGCCAGCAGCCTTGAGGGATCTGGCTACACCTTC
>few|TRBV19|-|TRBJ2-7
CASSDTGYEQYF
TGTGCCAGTAGCGATACGGGTTACGAGCAGTACTTC
>few|TRBV10-3|TRBD1|TRBJ2-7
CAIKGQNSYEQYF
TGTGCCATCAAGGGACAGAACTCCTACGAGCAGTACTTC
>-|TRBV5-4|TRBD1|TRBJ1-5
CASSDGTGGNQPQHF
TGTGCCAGCAGCGATGGGACAGGCGGCAATCAGCCCCAGCATTTT
>-|TRBV7-6|TRBD1|TRBJ1-6
CASSPGQGASPLHF
TGTGCCAGCAGCCCGGGACAGGGGGCCTCACCCCTCCACTTT
>-|TRBV4-2|-|TRBJ2-5
CASSRETLGGGGTQYF
TGTGCCAGCAGCCGGGAGACCCTAGGAGGCGGAGGGACCCAGTACTTC
>-|TRBV2|-|TRBJ1-6
CASSEDRSVPPLHF
TGTGCCAGCAGTGAAGACAGGAGCGTCCCACCCCTCCACTTT
>-|TRBV7-2|-|TRBJ2-5
CASSLDRTETQYF
TGTGCCAGCAGCTTAGACCGGACGGAGACCCAGTACTTC
>-|TRBV7-8|TRBD1|TRBJ2-1
CASSLVQGLQFF
TGTGCCAGCAGCTTAGTACAGGGGCTACAGTTCTTC
>-|TRBV5-1|TRBD1|TRBJ1-2
CASSPGQGIGYTF
TGCGCCAGCAGCCCGGGACAGGGGATCGGCTACACCTTC
>-|TRBV18|-|TRBJ2-1
CASSPAKNNEQFF
TGTGCCAGCTCACCCGCGAAAAACAATGAGCAGTTCTTC
>-|TRBV19|-|TRBJ2-4
CASRGGGQIQYF
TGTGCCAGTAGAGGGGGGGGACAGATTCAGTACTTC
>-|TRBV4-1|-|TRBJ2-1
CASSHQDVYNEQFF
TGCGCCAGCAGCCATCAGGATGTTTACAATGAGCAGTTCTTC